A single TCR beta chain is shown here with its context. Its specificity is unknown. The time point: blood from clinic visit 5 months post-surgery; TSC patient then seizure free. Only cases whose brain tissue showed the highest T cell transcript signatures were sequenced. The source of the sample is a study of brain T cells in children with intractable seizures. Regarding the study as a whole: Patients' HCMV serostatus was unknown; virus specificity rests on CDR3 similarity alone. Clones missing pre-surgery may reflect undersampling of that blood sample.

Per the germline V gene, CDR1 is WSHSY and CDR2 is SAAADI. V gave up 7 bases and J gave up 0 bases, with 9 bases separating them. CDR3 length equals 13 residues. The method was immunoSEQ multiplex PCR; TCRdb's version includes in-frame clones alone and lacks a portion of them. The repertoire consists of about 340,000 clones, with over 90% occurring once and the leading ten covering 5.7%. This chain links TRBV10-2 with TRBJ1-1; the D gene is possibly TRBD1 (5 bases). The clonotype originates from a boy younger than two with tuberous sclerosis and intractable seizures. Source: peripheral blood, taken about 5 months after surgery. The CDR3 DNA reads as TGCGCCAGCACCCGGACACTGAACACTGAAGCTTTCTTT. It encodes CASTRTLNTEAFF.